One TCR beta chain is described in this entry. This entry belongs to a study of control samples from healthy donors and cancer patients. The assay was immunoSEQ multiplex PCR, and TCRdb's table has in-frame clones only and misses some. The table includes 140,000 to 150,000 clones, about 90% detected once. The germline CDR1 and CDR2 sequences are WNHNN and SYGVQD (reference sequence). CDR3 size: 14 residues. V shed 3 bases and J shed 2 bases, with 11 bases lying between them. The sequence came from a man aged 30 to 45 in good health. J is TRBJ2-7 and V is TRBV10-1; D call uncertain. Material: blood. CDR3 DNA sequence: TGCGCCAGCAGTGATTCCGGCCGGACCTACGAGCAGTACTTC. This translates into CASSDSGRTYEQYF.